This T cell receptor (beta chain) was sequenced during a study of blood T cells in healthy people across ages. The study's findings and limits: Greater diversity and more naive CD4+ cells were seen in long-lived donors than in aged donors.

V lost 5 bases and J 7 bases, leaving 12 bases between the germline ends. CDR3 length: 14 amino acids. This clonotype was recorded at least ten times. Antigen: not known. Peripheral blood was drawn, around 9.3 milliliters per donor. The total RNA that was extracted per sample amounted to at least 5 micrograms. The authors ran a second PCR of roughly 6 to 11 cycles using a sample-barcoded 5' primer and a J-beta primer mix. Using its own MiXCR run on the 5' RACE reads, TCRdb lists one record per CDR3 protein. The table has some 790,000 distinct CDR3 sequences, under 35% seen once. The chain employs TRBV12-3 or TRBV12-4 and TRBJ1-6; weak D call: TRBD1 (5 bases). The source material was blood. This receptor was taken from an elderly woman in good health. The CDR3 bases are TGTGCCAGCAGTCGGGACGGTGGGAATTCACCCCTCCACTTT. Protein product: CASSRDGGNSPLHF.